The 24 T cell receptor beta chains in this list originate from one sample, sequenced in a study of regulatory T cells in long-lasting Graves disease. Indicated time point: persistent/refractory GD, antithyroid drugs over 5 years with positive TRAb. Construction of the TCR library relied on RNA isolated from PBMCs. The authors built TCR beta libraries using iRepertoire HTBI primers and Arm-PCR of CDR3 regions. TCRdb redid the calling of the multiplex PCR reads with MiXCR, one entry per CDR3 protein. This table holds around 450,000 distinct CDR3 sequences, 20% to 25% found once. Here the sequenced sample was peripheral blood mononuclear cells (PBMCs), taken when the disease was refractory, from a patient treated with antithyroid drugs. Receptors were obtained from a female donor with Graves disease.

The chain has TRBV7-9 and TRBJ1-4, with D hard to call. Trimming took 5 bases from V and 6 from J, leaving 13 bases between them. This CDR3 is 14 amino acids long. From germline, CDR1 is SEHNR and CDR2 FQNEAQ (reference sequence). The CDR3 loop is CASSLQSPDEKLFF. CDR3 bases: TGTGCCAGCAGCCTACAGTCCCCGGATGAAAAACTGTTTTTT.

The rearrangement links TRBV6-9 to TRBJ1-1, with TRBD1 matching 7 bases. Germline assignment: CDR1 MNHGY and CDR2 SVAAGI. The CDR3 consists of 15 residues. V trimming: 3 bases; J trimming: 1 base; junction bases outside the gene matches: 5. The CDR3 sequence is CASSYGTEQNTEAFF. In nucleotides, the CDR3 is TGTGCCAGCAGTTACGGGACAGAACAGAACACTGAAGCTTTCTTT.

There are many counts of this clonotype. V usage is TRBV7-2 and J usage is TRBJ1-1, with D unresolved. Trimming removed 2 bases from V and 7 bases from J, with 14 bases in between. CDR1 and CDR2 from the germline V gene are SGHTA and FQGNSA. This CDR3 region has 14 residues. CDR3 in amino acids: CASSLMNLSGEAFF. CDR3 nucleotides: TGTGCCAGCAGCTTAATGAACCTTAGCGGTGAAGCTTTCTTT.

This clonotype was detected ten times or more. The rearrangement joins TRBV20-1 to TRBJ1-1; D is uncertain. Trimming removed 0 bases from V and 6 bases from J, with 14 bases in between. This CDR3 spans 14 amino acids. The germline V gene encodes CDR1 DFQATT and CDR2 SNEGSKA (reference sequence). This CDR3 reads CSARDRKGSPEAFF. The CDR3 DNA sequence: TGCAGTGCTAGAGATCGAAAGGGTAGCCCTGAAGCTTTCTTT.

The CDR3 nucleotides read TGCAGTGCTAGAGATCTGAGCGGGAGGGTTTACGAGCAGTACTTC. Translated, it gives CSARDLSGRVYEQYF. The V gene is TRBV20-1, the J gene TRBJ2-7; 10 bases agree with TRBD2. The V segment lost 0 bases and the J segment 4 bases; nucleotides outside the gene matches: 6. This CDR3 is 15 amino acids long. Germline V CDR1 and CDR2: DFQATT, SNEGSKA (reference sequence).

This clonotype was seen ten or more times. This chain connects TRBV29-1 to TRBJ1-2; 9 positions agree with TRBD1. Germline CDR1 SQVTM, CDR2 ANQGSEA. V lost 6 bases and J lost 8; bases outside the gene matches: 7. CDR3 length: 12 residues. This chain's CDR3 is CSVVQGAGGYTF. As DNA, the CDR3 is TGCAGCGTGGTACAGGGGGCGGGAGGCTACACCTTC. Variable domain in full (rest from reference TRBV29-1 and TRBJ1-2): SAVISQKPSRDICQRGTSLTIQCQVDSQVTMMFWYRQQPGQSLTLIATANQGSEATYESGFVIDKFPISRPNLTFSTLTVSNMSPEDSSIYLCSVVQGAGGYTFGSGTRLTVV.

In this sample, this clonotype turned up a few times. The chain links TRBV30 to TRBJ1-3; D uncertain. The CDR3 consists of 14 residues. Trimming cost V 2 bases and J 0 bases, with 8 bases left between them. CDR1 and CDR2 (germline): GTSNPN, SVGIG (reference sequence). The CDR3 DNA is TGTGCCTGGAGTACGGGAAGCTCTGGAAACACCATATATTTT. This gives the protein CAWSTGSSGNTIYF.

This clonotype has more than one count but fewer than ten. The CDR3 protein is CASRTEEGAGELFF. The CDR3 DNA sequence: TGTGCCAGCAGGACGGAGGAAGGGGCCGGGGAGCTGTTTTTT. The chain recombines TRBV6-4 with TRBJ2-2; the D gene could be TRBD1 or TRBD2 (5 bases each). V lost 6 bases and J 6 bases, leaving 14 bases between the germline ends. The CDR3 has 14 amino acids. CDR1 is MRHNA, CDR2 SNTAGT, per germline.

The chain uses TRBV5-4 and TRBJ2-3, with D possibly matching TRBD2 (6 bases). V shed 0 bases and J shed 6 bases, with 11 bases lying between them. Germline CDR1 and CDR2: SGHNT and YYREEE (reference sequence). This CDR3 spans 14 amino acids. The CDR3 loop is CASSLGTKMDTQYF. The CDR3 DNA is TGTGCCAGCAGCTTGGGGACTAAGATGGATACGCAGTATTTT.

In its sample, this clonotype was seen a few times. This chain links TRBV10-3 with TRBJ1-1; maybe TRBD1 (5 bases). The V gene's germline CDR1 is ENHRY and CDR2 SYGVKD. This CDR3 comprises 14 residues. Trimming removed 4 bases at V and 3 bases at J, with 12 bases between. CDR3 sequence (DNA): TGTGCCATCAGTGGGGGGGGTGGGGACACTGAAGCTTTCTTT. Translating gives CAISGGGGDTEAFF.

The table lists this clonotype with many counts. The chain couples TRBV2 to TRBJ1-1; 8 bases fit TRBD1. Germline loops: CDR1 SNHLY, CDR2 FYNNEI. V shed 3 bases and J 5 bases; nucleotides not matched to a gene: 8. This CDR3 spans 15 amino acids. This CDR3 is CASSDRGRIGTEAFF. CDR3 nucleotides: TGTGCCAGCAGTGACAGGGGGCGGATTGGGACTGAAGCTTTCTTT.

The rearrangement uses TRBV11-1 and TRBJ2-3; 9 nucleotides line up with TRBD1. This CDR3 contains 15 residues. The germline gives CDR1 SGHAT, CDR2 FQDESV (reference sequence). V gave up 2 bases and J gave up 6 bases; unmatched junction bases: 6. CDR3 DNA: TGTGCCAGCAGCTTACGACAGGGGGATTACGATACGCAGTATTTT. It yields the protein CASSLRQGDYDTQYF. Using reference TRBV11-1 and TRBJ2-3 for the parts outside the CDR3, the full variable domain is EAEVAQSPRYKITEKSQAVAFWCDPISGHATLYWYRQILGQGPELLVQFQDESVVDDSQLPKDRFSAERLKGVDSTLKIQPAELGDSAMYLCASSLRQGDYDTQYFGPGTRLTVL.

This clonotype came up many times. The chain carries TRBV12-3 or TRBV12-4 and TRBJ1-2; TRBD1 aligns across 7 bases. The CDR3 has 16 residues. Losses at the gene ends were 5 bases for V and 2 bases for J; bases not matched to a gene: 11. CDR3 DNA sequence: TGTGCCAGCAGTCACACCGGGACAGCCTCCAACTATGGCTACACCTTC. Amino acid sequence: CASSHTGTASNYGYTF.

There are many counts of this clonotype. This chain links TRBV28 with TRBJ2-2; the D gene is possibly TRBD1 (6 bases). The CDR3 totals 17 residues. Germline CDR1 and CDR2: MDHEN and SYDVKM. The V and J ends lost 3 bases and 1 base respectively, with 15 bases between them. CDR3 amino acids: CASSFPSRGQNTGELFF. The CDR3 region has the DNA TGTGCCAGCAGTTTCCCCTCACGGGGACAGAACACCGGGGAGCTGTTTTTT. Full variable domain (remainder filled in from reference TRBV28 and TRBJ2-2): DVKVTQSSRYLVKRTGEKVFLECVQDMDHENMFWYRQDPGLGLRLIYFSYDVKMKEKGDIPEGYSVSREKKERFSLILESASTNQTSMYLCASSFPSRGQNTGELFFGEGSRLTVL.

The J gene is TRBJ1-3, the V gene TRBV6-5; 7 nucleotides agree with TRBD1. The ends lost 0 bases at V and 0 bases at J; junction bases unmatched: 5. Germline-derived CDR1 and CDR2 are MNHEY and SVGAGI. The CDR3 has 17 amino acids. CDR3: CASSYSIQGGSGNTIYF. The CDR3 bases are TGTGCCAGCAGTTACTCGATTCAGGGGGGCTCTGGAAACACCATATATTTT.

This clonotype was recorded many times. The CDR3 DNA reads TGTGCCAGCAGTTTCGGACAGGGGAGCTCCTACGAGCAGTACTTC. As protein: CASSFGQGSSYEQYF. V usage is TRBV19 and J usage is TRBJ2-7; 9 nucleotides match TRBD1. CDR3 length: 15 residues. The ends lost 9 bases at V and 0 bases at J; junction bases unmatched: 9. Germline-derived CDR1 and CDR2 are LNHDA and SQIVND (reference sequence).

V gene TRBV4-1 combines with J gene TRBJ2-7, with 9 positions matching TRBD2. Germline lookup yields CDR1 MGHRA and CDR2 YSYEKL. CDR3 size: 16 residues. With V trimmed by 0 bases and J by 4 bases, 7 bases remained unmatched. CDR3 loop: CASSQERLADKYEQYF. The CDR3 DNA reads TGCGCCAGCAGCCAAGAAAGACTAGCGGACAAATACGAGCAGTACTTC.

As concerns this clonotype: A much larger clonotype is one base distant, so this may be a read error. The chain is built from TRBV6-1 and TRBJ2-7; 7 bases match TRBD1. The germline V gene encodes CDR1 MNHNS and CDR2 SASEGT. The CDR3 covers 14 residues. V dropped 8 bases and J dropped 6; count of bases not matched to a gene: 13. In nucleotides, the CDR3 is TGTGCCAGCGGCAGGGGGACAGTTCCCTCCGAGCAGTACTTC. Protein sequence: CASGRGTVPSEQYF.

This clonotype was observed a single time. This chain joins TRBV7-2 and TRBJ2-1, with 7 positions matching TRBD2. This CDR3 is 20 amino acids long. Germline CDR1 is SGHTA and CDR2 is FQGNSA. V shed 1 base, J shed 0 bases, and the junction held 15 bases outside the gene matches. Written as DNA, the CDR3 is TGTGCCAGCAGCTTAGGGCCCCTTGGGGTGCGGGAGAGCTCCTACAATGAGCAGTTCTTC. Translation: CASSLGPLGVRESSYNEQFF.

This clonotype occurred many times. DNA of the CDR3: TGTGCCAGCGGCGGGCAGCGCTTCTATGGCTACACCTTC. Amino acids: CASGGQRFYGYTF. V gene TRBV7-2 combines with J gene TRBJ1-2; no reliable D call. The CDR3 spans 13 residues. The V and J ends lost 8 bases and 4 bases respectively, with 14 bases between them. Germline V lookup: CDR1 SGHTA, CDR2 FQGNSA.

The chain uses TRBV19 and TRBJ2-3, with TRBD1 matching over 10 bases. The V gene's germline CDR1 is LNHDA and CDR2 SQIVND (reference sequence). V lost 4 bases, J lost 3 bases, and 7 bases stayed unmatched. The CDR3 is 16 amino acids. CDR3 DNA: TGTGCCAGTAGTAAACCCCCGGGACAGGGGACAGATACGCAGTATTTT. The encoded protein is CASSKPPGQGTDTQYF.

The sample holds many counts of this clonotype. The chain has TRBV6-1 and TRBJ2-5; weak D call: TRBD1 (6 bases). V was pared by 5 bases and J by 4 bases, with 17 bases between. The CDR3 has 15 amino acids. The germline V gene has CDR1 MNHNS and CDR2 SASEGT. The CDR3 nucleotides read TGTGCCAGCAGTACAGGGTTTGGGTCTAGAGAGACCCAGTACTTC. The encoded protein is CASSTGFGSRETQYF.

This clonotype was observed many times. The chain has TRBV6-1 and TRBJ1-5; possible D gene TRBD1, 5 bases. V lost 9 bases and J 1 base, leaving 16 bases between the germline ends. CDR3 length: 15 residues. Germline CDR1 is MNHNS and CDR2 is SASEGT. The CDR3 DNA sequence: TGTGCCAGTCGAGGCGGGGGGGTCAGCAATCAGCCCCAGCATTTT. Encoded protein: CASRGGGVSNQPQHF.

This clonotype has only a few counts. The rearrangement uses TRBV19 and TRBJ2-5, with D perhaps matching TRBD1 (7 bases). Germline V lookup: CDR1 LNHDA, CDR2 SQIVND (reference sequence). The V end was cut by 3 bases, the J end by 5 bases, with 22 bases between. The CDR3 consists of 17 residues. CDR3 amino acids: CASSIGGGAGGWETQYF. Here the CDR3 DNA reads TGTGCCAGTAGTATTGGAGGCGGGGCAGGGGGGTGGGAGACCCAGTACTTC.